This T cell receptor (beta chain) was observed in a study of cytomegalovirus exposure and HLA in healthy donors (dated by TCRdb to between 2016 and 2019). Context from the whole study: A later analysis indicated that the 130 or so validation repertoires were generated on the platform also employed for the approximately 700 repertoires of the first cohort. In addition to the first cohort of 666 subjects, a separate validation cohort of around 110 different subjects was used. The study aimed to test whether cataloging public T cell receptors could reveal signatures of past pathogen exposure. To predict cytomegalovirus infection status, the study combined high-throughput TCR immunosequencing, statistical association of individual TCRs with disease status, and machine learning.

The library was obtained by the immunoSEQ multiplex PCR assay. From the authors' description of their analysis: A statistical classification framework was developed to diagnose cytomegalovirus status using the catalog of TCR beta chain sequences. TCRdb mirrors the immuneACCESS table, restricted to in-frame sequences. Some clones are absent from its copies; in checked studies, under half trace to an unresolved V gene, and the reason for the others is unknown. V, J and clone size reflect that table, while D and trimming were determined from the DNA. The sample yields approximately 160,000 clones; roughly nine tenths were counted once. 3% to 3.5% of the sample comes from the top ten. What the authors observed across the whole study: A few of the identified cytomegalovirus-associated TCR beta chains were confirmed in vitro to be specific for cytomegalovirus antigens. While some public TCRs were present in many individuals, most TCR sequences turned up only very rarely across donors. A later analysis lacked HLA typing for the validation cohort, so it scored co-occurrence in that cohort across all 110 or so repertoires. A total of fewer than 200 TCR beta chains were listed by the study as associated with cytomegalovirus. It was suggested by the authors that the approach could potentially be generalized to other disease states and immunological phenotypes. In a later analysis, TCRs clustered in the first cohort were found to also tend to co-occur in the 130 or so validation repertoires, with approximately 95% of cluster scores above 0. Cytomegalovirus status was reported to be diagnosed by the classifier with high specificity and sensitivity in both the original and validation cohorts.

The donors belonged to the validation cohort of 90 to 150 subjects, which was separate from the approximately 660-subject first cohort. Concerning this clone: No antigen is known for it. No much larger clone is present one base from it, and per-base qualities are unavailable.

The CDR3 measures 13 amino acids from cysteine to phenylalanine. The CDR3 DNA has 39 bases and is translated from base 1. The junction shows trimming of 6 bases on V and 5 bases on J, and the gene matches do not reach 2 bases of it. The germline V gene (reference sequence) supplies CDR1 SEHNR and CDR2 FQNEAQ. Recombination connected TRBV7-9 to TRBJ2-5; a stretch of 11 junction bases matches TRBD1. The sequencing sample was made of PBMCs. The origin of this receptor is a woman under 30 in good health and CMV-seropositive. For the CDR3, the sequence is CASRRDRGETQYF. At the DNA level, the sequence is TGTGCCAGCAGGAGGGACAGGGGGGAGACCCAGTACTTC.